This T cell receptor beta chain is drawn from a study of blood T cells in healthy people across ages. A second PCR, run for roughly 7 to 11 cycles, used a sample-barcoded 5' primer plus a J-beta primer mix. MiXCR, applied by TCRdb to the 5' RACE reads, yields one record per CDR3 protein. Of about 800,000 distinct CDR3 sequences listed, 25% are singletons. The ends were cut back, 0 bases at V and 2 bases at J, with 7 bases in the middle. The CDR3 totals 13 residues. Germline CDR1 reads SQVTM; CDR2 reads ANQGSEA. This sample was shared with a second study, whose subject was T cells of mothers and their children.

This sequence joins TRBV29-1 and TRBJ1-1; D is uncertain. Sequenced sample: blood. This TCR derives from a boy between 5 and 17 years old in good health. CDR3: CSVEDALNTEAFF. In nucleotides, the CDR3 is TGCAGCGTTGAAGATGCGCTAAACACTGAAGCTTTCTTT.